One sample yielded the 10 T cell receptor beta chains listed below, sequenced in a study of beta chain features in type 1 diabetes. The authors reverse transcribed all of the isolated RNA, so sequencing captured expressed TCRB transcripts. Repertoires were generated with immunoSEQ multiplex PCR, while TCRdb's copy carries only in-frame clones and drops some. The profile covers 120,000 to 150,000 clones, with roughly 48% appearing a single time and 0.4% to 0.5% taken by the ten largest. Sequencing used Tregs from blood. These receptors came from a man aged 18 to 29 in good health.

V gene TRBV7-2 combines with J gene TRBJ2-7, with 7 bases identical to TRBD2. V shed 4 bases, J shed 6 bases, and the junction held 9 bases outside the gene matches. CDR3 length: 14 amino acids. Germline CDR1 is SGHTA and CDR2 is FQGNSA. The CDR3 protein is CASSWGGFSGEQYF. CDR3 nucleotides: TGTGCCAGCAGCTGGGGGGGTTTTAGCGGCGAGCAGTACTTC.

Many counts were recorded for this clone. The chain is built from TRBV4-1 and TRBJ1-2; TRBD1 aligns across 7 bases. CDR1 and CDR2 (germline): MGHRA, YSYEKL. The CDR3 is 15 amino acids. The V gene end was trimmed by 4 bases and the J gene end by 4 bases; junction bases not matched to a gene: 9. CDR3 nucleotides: TGCGCCAGCAGCCGGCCTGGGACAGACCCCTATGGCTACACCTTC. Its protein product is CASSRPGTDPYGYTF.

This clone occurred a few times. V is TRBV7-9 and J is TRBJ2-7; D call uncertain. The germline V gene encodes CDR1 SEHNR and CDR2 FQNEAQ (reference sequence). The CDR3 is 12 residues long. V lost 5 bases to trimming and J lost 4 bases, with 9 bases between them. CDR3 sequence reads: CASSPGPYEQYF. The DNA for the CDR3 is TGTGCCAGCAGCCCCGGTCCATACGAGCAGTACTTC.

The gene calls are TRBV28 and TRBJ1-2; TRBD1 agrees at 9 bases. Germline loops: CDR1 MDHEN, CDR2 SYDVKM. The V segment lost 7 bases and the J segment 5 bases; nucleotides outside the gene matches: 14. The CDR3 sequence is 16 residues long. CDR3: CASTLGPGTGQYGYTF. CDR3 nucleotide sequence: TGTGCCAGCACCTTGGGGCCCGGGACAGGGCAGTATGGCTACACCTTC.

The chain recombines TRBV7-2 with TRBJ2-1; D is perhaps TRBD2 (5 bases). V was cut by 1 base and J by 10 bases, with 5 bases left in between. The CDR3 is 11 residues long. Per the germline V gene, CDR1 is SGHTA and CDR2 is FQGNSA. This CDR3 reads CASSLGGEQFF. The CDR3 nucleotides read TGTGCCAGCAGCTTAGGAGGGGAGCAGTTCTTC.

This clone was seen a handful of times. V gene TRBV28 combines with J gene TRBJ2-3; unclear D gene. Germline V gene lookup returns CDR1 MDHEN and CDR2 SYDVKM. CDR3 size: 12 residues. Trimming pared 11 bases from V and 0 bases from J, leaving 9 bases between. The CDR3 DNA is TGTGCCTACTCTACTAGCACAGATACGCAGTATTTT. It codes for CAYSTSTDTQYF.

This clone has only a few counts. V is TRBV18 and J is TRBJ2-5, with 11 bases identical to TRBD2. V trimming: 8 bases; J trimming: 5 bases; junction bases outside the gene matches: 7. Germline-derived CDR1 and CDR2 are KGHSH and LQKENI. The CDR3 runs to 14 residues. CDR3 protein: CASGGTSGGETQYF. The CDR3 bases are TGTGCCAGCGGCGGGACTAGCGGTGGGGAGACCCAGTACTTC.

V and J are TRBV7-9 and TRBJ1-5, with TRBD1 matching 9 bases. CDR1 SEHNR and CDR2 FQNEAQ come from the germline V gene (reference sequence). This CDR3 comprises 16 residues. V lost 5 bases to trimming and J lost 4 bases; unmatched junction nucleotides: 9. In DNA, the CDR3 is TGTGCCAGCAGCAGAGACAGGGGGTTAGGGAATCAGCCCCAGCATTTT. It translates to CASSRDRGLGNQPQHF.

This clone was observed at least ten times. The DNA for the CDR3 is TGTGCCAGCAGCCTCCAAGCCAGCGGGGGGGGTACAGATACGCAGTATTTT. As protein: CASSLQASGGGTDTQYF. This sequence joins TRBV4-2 and TRBJ2-3, with 10 bases aligning to TRBD2. Germline CDR1 reads LGHNA; CDR2 reads YNFKEQ. After removal of 4 bases from V and 3 bases from J, the junction contained 10 bases not matched to a gene. The CDR3 extends over 17 amino acids.

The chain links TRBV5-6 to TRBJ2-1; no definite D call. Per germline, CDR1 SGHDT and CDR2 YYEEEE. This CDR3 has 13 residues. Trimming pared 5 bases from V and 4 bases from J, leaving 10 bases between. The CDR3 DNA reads TGTGCCAGCAGTGGTCTGCTATACAATGAGCAGTTCTTC. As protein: CASSGLLYNEQFF. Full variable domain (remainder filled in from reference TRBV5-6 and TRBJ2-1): DAGVTQSPTHLIKTRGQQVTLRCSPKSGHDTVSWYQQALGQGPQFIFQYYEEEERQRGNFPDRFSGHQFPNYSSELNVNALLLGDSALYLCASSGLLYNEQFFGPGTRLTVL.